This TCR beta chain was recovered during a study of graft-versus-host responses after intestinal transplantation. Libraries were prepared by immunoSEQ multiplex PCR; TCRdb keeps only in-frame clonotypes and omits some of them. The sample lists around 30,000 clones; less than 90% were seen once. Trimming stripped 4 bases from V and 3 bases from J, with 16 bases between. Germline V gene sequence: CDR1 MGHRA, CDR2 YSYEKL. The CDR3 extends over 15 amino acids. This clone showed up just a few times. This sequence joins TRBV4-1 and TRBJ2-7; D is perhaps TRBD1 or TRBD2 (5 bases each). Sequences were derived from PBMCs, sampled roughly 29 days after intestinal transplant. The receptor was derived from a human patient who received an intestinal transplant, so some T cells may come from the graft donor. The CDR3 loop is CASSRTGTQGYEQYF. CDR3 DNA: TGCGCCAGCAGCCGAACCGGGACCCAAGGCTACGAGCAGTACTTC.